The T cell receptor beta chain under discussion was sequenced for a study of blood T cell repertoires in COVID-19 (dated by TCRdb to the early 2020s). About the study as a whole: The collaborator samples originated in the United States, Italy and Spain and spanned the acute and convalescent phases of COVID-19. The material from the prospective study consisted of cDNA or gDNA derived from T cells, B-cell-depleted T cells, or PBMCs. Samples were obtained from the ongoing ImmuneRACE study (first 160 participants) and from 1,000 to 1,500 subjects provided by 6 global collaborators. A de-identified subject ID, COVID-19 status, age in years and sex were almost always included in the sample metadata. Deeply sampled blood TCRbeta repertoires from subjects exposed to, actively infected with, or recovered from COVID-19 were included in the dataset. A freely available public database, intended as a resource for researchers studying the immune response to SARS-CoV-2, is where the repertoires were released. HLA class I and class II types, where available, came from metadata supplied by the sample provider rather than from assay-based typing.

Each collaborating institution followed its own protocols to collect whole blood in K2EDTA tubes. Collaborator samples were shipped for TCRbeta analysis as frozen whole blood, isolated PBMCs, or DNA extracted from either sample type. As regards this clone: This clone's antigen is unknown. Base qualities are not recorded, but no much larger clone differs from it by a single base.

TCRbeta CDR3 regions were amplified from genomic DNA by means of the immunoSEQ Assay, a bias-controlled multiplex PCR. Processing in the source paper ran as follows. Within the assay, amplification of reference gene primers was used to estimate how many nucleated cells each sample contained. Sequence reads were collapsed and filtered to measure the absolute abundance of every unique TCRbeta CDR3 rearrangement. Productive Simpson clonality was computed per sample as the square root of Simpson's diversity index over productive rearrangements. Imported from immuneACCESS, the table was reduced by TCRdb to in-frame sequences with V and J called. These copies leave out some clones; in studies compared against another copy, an unresolved V gene accounts for under half, and the cause of the remainder is not known. V and J calls and clone size are given by that table; D and trimming were obtained from the DNA. The table for this sample lists 55,000 to 75,000 clones; about 87% of them were counted only once. The biggest ten clones account for approximately 8% of the sample.

V trim: 5 bases; J trim: 8 bases; unmatched bases: 3. Taken from cysteine to phenylalanine, the CDR3 has 13 residues. Solely the CDR3 DNA is kept, with 39 bases framed from the first base. CDR1 and CDR2, looked up from the germline V gene, are SGHVS and FQNEAQ. General study outcomes and caveats: The amount of clinical and demographic metadata varied by source and participant and was provided uncurated.

The chain links TRBV7-8 with TRBJ1-3, and TRBD1 aligns with 10 junction nucleotides. This clonotype was sampled from a man in his fifties with active COVID-19. Sequencing was performed on peripheral blood. The DNA is TGTGCCAGCAGCCGGGACAGGGGAGACACCATATATTTT. This sequence encodes CASSRDRGDTIYF. This CDR3, with the reference TRBV7-8 and TRBJ1-3 proteins standing in past its ends, gives the full variable domain GAGVSQSPRYKVAKRGQDVALRCDPISGHVSLFWYQQALGQGPEFLTYFQNEAQLDKSGLPSDRFFAERPEGSVSTLKIQRTQQEDSAVYLCASSRDRGDTIYFGEGSWLTVV.